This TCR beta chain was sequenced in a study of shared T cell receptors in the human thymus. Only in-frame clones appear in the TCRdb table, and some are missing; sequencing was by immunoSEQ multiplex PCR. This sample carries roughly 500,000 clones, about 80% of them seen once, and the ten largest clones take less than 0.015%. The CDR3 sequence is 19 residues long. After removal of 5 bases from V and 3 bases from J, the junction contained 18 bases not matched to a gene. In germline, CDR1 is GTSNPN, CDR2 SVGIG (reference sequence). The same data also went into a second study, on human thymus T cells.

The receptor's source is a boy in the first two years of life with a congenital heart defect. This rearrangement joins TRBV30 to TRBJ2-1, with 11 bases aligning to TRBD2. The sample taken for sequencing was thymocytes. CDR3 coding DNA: TGTGCCTGGGCTCGAGGTTCTAGCGGGAGGAGAGTGGTCTACAATGAGCAGTTCTTC. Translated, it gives CAWARGSSGRRVVYNEQFF.